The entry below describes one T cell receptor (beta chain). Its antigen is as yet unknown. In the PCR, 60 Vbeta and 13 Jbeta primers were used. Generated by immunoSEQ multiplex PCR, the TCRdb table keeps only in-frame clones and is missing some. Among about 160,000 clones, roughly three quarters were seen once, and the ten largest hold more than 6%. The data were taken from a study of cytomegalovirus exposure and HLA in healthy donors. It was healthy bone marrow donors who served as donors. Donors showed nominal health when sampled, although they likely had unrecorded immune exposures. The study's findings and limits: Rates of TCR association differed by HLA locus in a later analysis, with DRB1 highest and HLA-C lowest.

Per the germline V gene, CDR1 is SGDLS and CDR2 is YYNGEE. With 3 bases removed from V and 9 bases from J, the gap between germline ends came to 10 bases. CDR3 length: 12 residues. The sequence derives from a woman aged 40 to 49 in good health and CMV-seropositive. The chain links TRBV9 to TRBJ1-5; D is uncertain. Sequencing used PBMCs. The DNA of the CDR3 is TGTGCCAGCAGCGGACAAACCGGGCCCCAGCATTTT. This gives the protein CASSGQTGPQHF.